This T cell receptor (beta chain) was found in a study of cytomegalovirus exposure and HLA in healthy donors. Study observations and caveats: Some highly shared sequence variants likely arose as a pipeline artifact. A missense variant in DCLRE1C was later tied to TCR beta V- and J-gene trimming. Later analysis found that TCR beta chains associated with HLA were more clonally expanded than other, equally common chains.

Researchers ran the PCR with 60 Vbeta and 13 Jbeta primers. The method was immunoSEQ multiplex PCR; TCRdb's version includes in-frame clones alone and lacks a portion of them. The table has 150,000 to 200,000 clones, over 70% seen once. As regards this clone: Its antigen is unidentified.

V lost 7 bases and J lost 4; bases outside the gene matches: 5. The germline CDR1 and CDR2 sequences are SGHNT and YENEEA. The CDR3 spans 14 residues. The clonotype was recovered from a woman younger than 30 in good health and CMV-seropositive. The gene calls are TRBV11-3 and TRBJ2-2; 8 nucleotides line up with TRBD2. The sample taken for sequencing was PBMCs. CDR3 in amino acids: CASTPGGGTGELFF. The DNA for the CDR3 is TGTGCCAGCACCCCGGGGGGGGGCACCGGGGAGCTGTTTTTT.